This T cell receptor (beta chain) is drawn from a study of type 1 and type 2 diabetes patients. The CDR3 loop spans 14 amino acids. Deletions cut 0 bases from V and 7 bases from J, with 13 bases between. Germline assignment: CDR1 SGDLS and CDR2 YYNGEE. Amplification started from genomic DNA. Multiplex PCR with 30 forward and 13 reverse primers amplified the TCR beta CDR3. MiXCR, applied by TCRdb to the multiplex PCR reads, yields one record per CDR3 protein. This repertoire shows more than 250,000 distinct CDR3 sequences, 45% to 60% found once; its top ten account for approximately 15%. The sample taken for sequencing was peripheral blood mononuclear cells (PBMCs). The J gene is TRBJ1-1, the V gene TRBV9; the D gene is possibly TRBD1 (6 bases). The sequence was collected from a man aged 18 to 30 with type 2 diabetes. The CDR3 sequence is CASSVDVTGGEAFF. DNA for the CDR3: TGTGCCAGCAGCGTAGATGTGACAGGCGGTGAAGCTTTCTTT. Looking up the rest from reference TRBV9 and TRBJ1-1 gives the full variable domain: DSGVTQTPKHLITATGQRVTLRCSPRSGDLSVYWYQQSLDQGLQFLIQYYNGEERAKGNILERFSAQQFPDLHSELNLSSLELGDSALYFCASSVDVTGGEAFFGQGTRLTVV.